The rows below give T cell receptor beta chains drawn from one sample of a study of blood T cell repertoires in COVID-19. Method: immunoSEQ multiplex PCR; TCRdb's copy keeps in-frame clones and lacks some. The sample yields about 260,000 clones, about 91% seen once. Sequenced: PBMCs or T cells enriched from blood (not recorded which). These receptor sequences come from a woman aged 40 to 55 with acute COVID-19. Both conserved end residues are part of each CDR3. The D gene is left open where the match is weak.

V gene	CDR3 length	D gene	J gene	CDR3 protein
TRBV4-3	16	NA	TRBJ1-6	CASSPSGRGDRSPLHF
TRBV10-3	14	NA	TRBJ1-1	CAISAYTVMSEAFF
TRBV7-9	13	TRBD1	TRBJ1-2	CASSSGQGSGYTF
TRBV2	16	TRBD2	TRBJ2-1	CASTESLGLAYNEQFF
TRBV24-1	15	NA	TRBJ1-4	CATSASGEGDEKLFF
TRBV5-1	15	TRBD1	TRBJ1-2	CASTLGQTTNYGYTF
TRBV5-6	16	TRBD1	TRBJ2-7	CASSLEGTVSSYEQYF
TRBV11-3	15	TRBD2	TRBJ2-1	CASSLRLAENSEQFF
TRBV11-3	14	TRBD2	TRBJ2-2	CASSGREGAGELFF
TRBV3-1/TRBV3-2	16	TRBD1	TRBJ1-1	CASSQDWDRGGTEAFF
TRBV11-2	14	NA	TRBJ2-7	CASSFGTGTYEQYF
TRBV28	15	TRBD2	TRBJ2-1	CASSPGGLAGYEQFF
TRBV11-3	14	NA	TRBJ1-6	CASSSRRGDSPLHF
TRBV7-2	13	TRBD1	TRBJ1-2	CASSPRTGHGYTF
TRBV27	15	NA	TRBJ1-5	CASSLVGEGNQPQHF
TRBV7-9	13	NA	TRBJ1-5	CASSFAGYQPQHF
TRBV27	16	NA	TRBJ1-5	CASSLSLPTDNQPQHF
TRBV2	13	NA	TRBJ1-5	CASSPQNNQPQHF
TRBV27	12	NA	TRBJ2-1	CASGEGVYEQFF
TRBV28	14	NA	TRBJ1-1	CASISTTGNTEAFF
TRBV20-1	13	NA	TRBJ2-3	CSASSASDIRQYF
TRBV18	14	NA	TRBJ2-3	CASSQRQDTDTQYF
TRBV2	11	NA	TRBJ1-1	CAIQGNTEAFF
TRBV4-1	16	NA	TRBJ1-6	CASSQFPRINNSPLHF
TRBV7-2	13	NA	TRBJ2-1	CASSSQDLGEQFF
TRBV7-8	19	TRBD2	TRBJ2-2	CASSLASVGSGRRSGELFF
TRBV30	11	NA	TRBJ2-7	CAWGLSYEQYF
TRBV6-1	15	NA	TRBJ2-7	CASSEKGRTAYEQYF
TRBV27	13	NA	TRBJ1-1	CASSVRTYAEAFF
TRBV25-1	15	TRBD1	TRBJ2-2	CASTPGGFTTGELFF
TRBV11-2	17	TRBD2	TRBJ2-7	CASSGLSGTSGRGEQYF
TRBV28	14	NA	TRBJ1-2	CASSLTFLLSGYTF
TRBV9	14	NA	TRBJ1-1	CASSAGWRNTEAFF
TRBV27	17	NA	TRBJ1-4	CATRTFGKGSPNEKLFF
TRBV7-9	16	TRBD2	TRBJ2-5	CASSLYAGAPGETQYF
TRBV7-8	14	NA	TRBJ2-5	CASSLSTAQETQYF
TRBV19	14	NA	TRBJ1-5	CASSIVPGNQPQHF
TRBV30	13	NA	TRBJ1-4	CACRRGTNEKLFF
TRBV9	15	NA	TRBJ1-2	CASSEVSQGGYGYTF
TRBV9	16	TRBD2	TRBJ2-2	CASSARTSGDTGELFF
TRBV4-1	15	TRBD1	TRBJ1-2	CASSQERQGRDGYTF
TRBV20-1	11	NA	TRBJ1-2	CSAHSNYGYTF
TRBV5-1	13	NA	TRBJ2-5	CASRPGVGETQYF
TRBV2	14	NA	TRBJ1-3	CASSPQGTGNTIYF